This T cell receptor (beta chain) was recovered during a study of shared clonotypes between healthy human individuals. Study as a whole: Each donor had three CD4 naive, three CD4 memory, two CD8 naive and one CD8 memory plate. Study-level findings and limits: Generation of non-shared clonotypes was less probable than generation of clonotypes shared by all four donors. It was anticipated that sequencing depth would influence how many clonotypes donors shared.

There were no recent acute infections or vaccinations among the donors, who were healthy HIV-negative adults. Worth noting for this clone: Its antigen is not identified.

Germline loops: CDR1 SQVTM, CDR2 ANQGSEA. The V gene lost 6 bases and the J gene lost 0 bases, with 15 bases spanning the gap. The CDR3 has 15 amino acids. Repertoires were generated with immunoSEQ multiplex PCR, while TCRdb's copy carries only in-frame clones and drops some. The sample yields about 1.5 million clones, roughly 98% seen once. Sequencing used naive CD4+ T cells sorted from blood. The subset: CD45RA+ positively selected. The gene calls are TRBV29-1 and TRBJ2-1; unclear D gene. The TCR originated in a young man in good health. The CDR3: CSVRAPASSYNEQFF. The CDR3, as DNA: TGCAGCGTAAGAGCTCCTGCTAGCTCCTACAATGAGCAGTTCTTC.